One and the same sample provided the 20 T cell receptor beta chains below, sequenced in a study of cytomegalovirus exposure and HLA in healthy donors. A multiplex PCR was run with 60 Vbeta primers and 13 Jbeta primers. The table came from immunoSEQ multiplex PCR; TCRdb's copy has only in-frame clones and leaves some out. This sample carries more than 100,000 clones, over 60% of them seen once, and the ten largest clones take roughly 1%. The source material was PBMCs. These TCRs come from a woman aged 60-75 years in good health and CMV-seronegative.

V usage is TRBV27 and J usage is TRBJ2-5, with 12 bases aligning to TRBD2. Germline V gives CDR1 MNHEY, CDR2 SMNVEV (reference sequence). This CDR3 is built from 16 residues. V lost 2 bases to trimming and J lost 4 bases; unmatched junction nucleotides: 5. The CDR3 spells CASSLLAGGTPETQYF. CDR3 bases: TGTGCCAGCAGTTTACTAGCGGGGGGGACCCCAGAGACCCAGTACTTC.

This rearrangement joins TRBV29-1 to TRBJ1-3; D is unclear. The CDR3 is made up of 12 amino acids. Germline CDR1 and CDR2: SQVTM and ANQGSEA. Trimming shortened V by 1 base and J by 4 bases, and 5 bases separated the two germline ends. In DNA, the CDR3 is TGCAGCGTTGAAGGAGGGGGAAACACCATATATTTT. This encodes CSVEGGGNTIYF.

This chain joins TRBV2 and TRBJ2-7; D is perhaps TRBD1 (6 bases). From germline, CDR1 is SNHLY and CDR2 FYNNEI. V dropped 3 bases and J dropped 5 bases, with 11 bases sitting between them. There are 13 residues in the CDR3. CDR3: CASSDQGIDEQYF. Here the CDR3 DNA reads TGTGCCAGCAGTGACCAGGGGATCGACGAGCAGTACTTC.

This chain joins TRBV5-1 and TRBJ2-7; 8 bases are a match to TRBD1. Trimming at V came to 7 bases and at J to 4 bases, leaving 4 bases not matched to a gene. CDR1 is SGHRS, CDR2 YFSETQ, per germline. The CDR3 covers 12 residues. DNA of the CDR3: TGCGCCAGCGCAGACAGGGGATACGAGCAGTACTTC. It is translated as CASADRGYEQYF.

The V gene is TRBV5-1, the J gene TRBJ2-5, with 12 bases lining up with TRBD2. Germline V gene data show CDR1 as SGHRS and CDR2 as YFSETQ. This CDR3 region has 16 residues. The ends lost 4 bases at V and 6 bases at J; junction bases unmatched: 10. CDR3 in amino acids: CASSGGLAGRVKTQYF. CDR3 in DNA: TGCGCCAGCAGCGGAGGACTAGCGGGGCGGGTAAAGACCCAGTACTTC.

J is TRBJ2-6 and V is TRBV5-1; the D gene is possibly TRBD1 (5 bases). CDR1 is SGHRS, CDR2 YFSETQ, per germline. Trimming stripped 0 bases from V and 0 bases from J, with 16 bases between. The CDR3 totals 19 residues. The CDR3 nucleotides are TGCGCCAGCAGCTTGGTGCTGGTAGGGGCCAGCTCTGGGGCCAACGTCCTGACTTTC. This encodes CASSLVLVGASSGANVLTF. The whole variable domain, remainder taken from reference TRBV5-1 and TRBJ2-6, is KAGVTQTPRYLIKTRGQQVTLSCSPISGHRSVSWYQQTPGQGLQFLFEYFSETQRNKGNFPGRFSGRQFSNSRSEMNVSTLELGDSALYLCASSLVLVGASSGANVLTFGAGSRLTVL.

The J gene is TRBJ2-1, the V gene TRBV10-1; TRBD2 agrees at 9 bases. The germline V gene has CDR1 WNHNN and CDR2 SYGVQD (reference sequence). This CDR3 contains 17 residues. V shed 2 bases and J 2 bases; nucleotides not matched to a gene: 7. The CDR3 DNA reads TGCGCCAGCAGTGAGAGAAGAGCGGGAGGAACCTACAATGAGCAGTTCTTC. It specifies CASSERRAGGTYNEQFF.

The J gene is TRBJ1-4, the V gene TRBV5-1; TRBD1 might be the D (5 bases). V was cut by 4 bases and J by 5 bases, with 15 bases left in between. Germline-derived CDR1 and CDR2 are SGHRS and YFSETQ. The CDR3 contains 15 residues. The CDR3, as DNA: TGCGCCAGCAGCCCCCAGCGGGACGGGAATGAAAAACTGTTTTTT. This encodes CASSPQRDGNEKLFF.

This clone appeared once. The rearrangement uses TRBV7-2 and TRBJ1-3; 7 positions agree with TRBD1. In germline, CDR1 is SGHTA, CDR2 FQGNSA. The length of the CDR3 is 13 residues. Trimming took 4 bases from V and 5 from J; bases not matched to a gene: 2. CDR3 amino acids: CASSSGGRNTIYF. CDR3 coding DNA: TGTGCCAGCAGCTCAGGGGGGAGAAACACCATATATTTT. The full variable domain, with the rest looked up from reference TRBV7-2 and TRBJ1-3, is GAGVSQSPSNKVTEKGKDVELRCDPISGHTALYWYRQSLGQGLEFLIYFQGNSAPDKSGLPSDRFSAERTGGSVSTLTIQRTQQEDSAVYLCASSSGGRNTIYFGEGSWLTVV.

This rearrangement joins TRBV6-5 to TRBJ2-3; 10 bases agree with TRBD1. Germline V lookup: CDR1 MNHEY, CDR2 SVGAGI. V was clipped by 6 bases and J by 0 bases; unmatched bases: 3. This CDR3 has 15 residues. As DNA, the CDR3 is TGTGCCAGCAGGAGACAGGGGGCGAGCACAGATACGCAGTATTTT. The encoded protein is CASRRQGASTDTQYF.

V and J are TRBV28 and TRBJ1-1; D unclear. This CDR3 spans 14 amino acids. Germline-derived CDR1 and CDR2 are MDHEN and SYDVKM. Trimming stripped 7 bases from V and 5 bases from J, with 17 bases between. This CDR3 reads CASKDGVLGTEAFF. The CDR3 nucleotides read TGTGCCAGCAAAGACGGGGTGTTAGGGACTGAAGCTTTCTTT. Full variable domain (remainder filled in from reference TRBV28 and TRBJ1-1): DVKVTQSSRYLVKRTGEKVFLECVQDMDHENMFWYRQDPGLGLRLIYFSYDVKMKEKGDIPEGYSVSREKKERFSLILESASTNQTSMYLCASKDGVLGTEAFFGQGTRLTVV.

The chain joins TRBV11-2 to TRBJ2-5, with 9 bases identical to TRBD2. This CDR3 comprises 16 residues. The ends lost 2 bases at V and 5 bases at J; junction bases unmatched: 9. CDR1 and CDR2 from the germline V gene are SGHAT and FQNNGV. CDR3 loop: CASSLITGRGGETQYF. The CDR3 DNA is TGTGCCAGCAGCTTAATCACAGGGCGGGGGGGGGAGACCCAGTACTTC.

J is TRBJ1-3 and V is TRBV15; 8 nucleotides align to TRBD1. The CDR3 extends over 15 amino acids. The ends lost 1 base at V and 4 bases at J; junction bases unmatched: 3. Germline assignment: CDR1 LNHNV and CDR2 YYDKDF (reference sequence). CDR3 nucleotides: TGTGCCACCAGCAGAGGACAGGGGTCGGGAAACACCATATATTTT. This encodes CATSRGQGSGNTIYF.

The chain links TRBV28 to TRBJ2-7; 8 nucleotides agree with TRBD2. The length of the CDR3 is 14 residues. V lost 2 bases and J lost 6; bases outside the gene matches: 6. Germline V CDR1 and CDR2: MDHEN, SYDVKM. DNA of the CDR3: TGTGCCAGCAGTTTAGTCAGCGGGAGATCCGAGCAGTACTTC. Its protein is CASSLVSGRSEQYF.

The J gene is TRBJ2-1, the V gene TRBV5-1; 7 bases align to TRBD2. Germline lookup yields CDR1 SGHRS and CDR2 YFSETQ. The CDR3 consists of 15 residues. Trimming cost V 0 bases and J 1 base; bases outside gene matches: 1. This CDR3 is CASSLGGGSYNEQFF. CDR3 nucleotides: TGCGCCAGCAGCTTGGGGGGGGGTTCCTACAATGAGCAGTTCTTC.

The chain uses TRBV6-1 and TRBJ2-1; TRBD2 aligns across 8 bases. CDR3 length: 16 residues. V shed 0 bases, J shed 6 bases, and the junction held 7 bases outside the gene matches. The germline gives CDR1 MNHNS, CDR2 SASEGT. The CDR3 coding sequence is TGTGCCAGCAGTGAAGCGCGGACTAGCAGTTTCAATGAGCAGTTCTTC. Residues: CASSEARTSSFNEQFF.

The chain employs TRBV5-5 and TRBJ1-5, with TRBD1 as a possible D gene (6 bases). CDR1 is SGHKS and CDR2 is YYEKEE in the germline V gene (reference sequence). V lost 1 base, J lost 7 bases, and 9 bases lay in between. This CDR3 spans 13 amino acids. The CDR3 DNA follows: TGTGCCAGCAGCTTGTTGAGGGGGCAGCCCCAGCATTTT. This codes for CASSLLRGQPQHF.

The gene calls are TRBV21-1 and TRBJ2-2; the D call of TRBD1 is as the table states it, not checked on the DNA. TRBV21-1 constitutes a pseudogene. The length of the CDR3 is 18 residues. Written as DNA, the CDR3 is TGTGCCAGCAGCCCTCTGGGATTCCGCCTCAGGGGCACCGGGGAGCTGTTTTTT. Encoded protein: CASSPLGFRLRGTGELFF.

This clone was found once. This chain connects TRBV11-3 to TRBJ2-3, with 13 bases matching TRBD2. V was pared by 2 bases and J by 4 bases, with 3 bases of the junction left unmatched. Germline V gene lookup returns CDR1 SGHNT and CDR2 YENEEA. The CDR3 consists of 16 residues. The CDR3 bases are TGTGCCAGCAGCTTACGACTAGCGGGGGGCCCAGATACGCAGTATTTT. It translates to CASSLRLAGGPDTQYF.

The rearrangement joins TRBV19 to TRBJ2-5; D is uncertain. The V and J ends lost 7 bases and 5 bases respectively, with 23 bases between them. This CDR3 region has 16 residues. Germline CDR1 LNHDA, CDR2 SQIVND (reference sequence). CDR3 amino acids: CASTGLLGGITETQYF. The CDR3 DNA follows: TGTGCCAGTACGGGTCTCCTCGGCGGAATAACGGAGACCCAGTACTTC.